One sample yielded the 8 T cell receptor beta chains listed below, sequenced in a study of T cells after yellow fever vaccination. TCRdb recomputed calls from the 5' RACE reads with MiXCR, one row per CDR3 protein. The repertoire holds about 320,000 distinct CDR3 sequences, with 3.5% to 4.5% as singletons. The sequenced sample was PBMCs, obtained 15 days after the yellow fever booster vaccination. The receptors shown here come from a man aged 18 to 29 who received the YFV17D yellow fever vaccine.

The chain recombines TRBV4-1 with TRBJ2-1, with D unclear. This CDR3 has 14 amino acids. Trimming took off 0 bases at V and 7 bases at J, with 10 bases between the two ends. Germline V gene data show CDR1 as MGHRA and CDR2 as YSYEKL. The CDR3 coding sequence is TGCGCCAGCAGCCAAGAATCCAGCGCGAATGAGCAGTTCTTC. This sequence encodes CASSQESSANEQFF.

There are a few counts of this clonotype. V gene TRBV28 combines with J gene TRBJ2-1; D unresolved. This CDR3 has 13 residues. V lost 6 bases, J lost 6 bases, and 12 bases lay in between. Germline V lookup: CDR1 MDHEN, CDR2 SYDVKM. The CDR3: CASRRWTVNEQFF. Written as DNA, the CDR3 is TGTGCCAGCAGACGTTGGACGGTCAATGAGCAGTTCTTC.

This chain links TRBV6-2 or TRBV6-3 with TRBJ1-1; D not resolved. The CDR3 contains 12 residues. The V gene's germline CDR1 is MNHEY and CDR2 SVGEGT. The V and J ends lost 7 bases and 10 bases respectively, with 16 bases between them. The DNA for the CDR3 is TGTGCCAGCACCACAAATTTCGGCGGAGCTTTCTTT. Translated, it gives CASTTNFGGAFF.

This chain joins TRBV10-3 and TRBJ2-3; 10 bases agree with TRBD2. V trimming: 3 bases; J trimming: 11 bases; junction bases outside the gene matches: 11. Germline V gene sequence: CDR1 ENHRY, CDR2 SYGVKD. CDR3 size: 15 residues. The CDR3 coding sequence is TGTGCCATCAGTGAAATAGCGGGGGGACCCCAGGGGCAGTATTTT. Encoded protein: CAISEIAGGPQGQYF.

This clonotype turned up a few times. The chain couples TRBV5-4 to TRBJ1-1, with TRBD1 matching over 9 bases. V shed 4 bases, J shed 9 bases, and the junction held 13 bases outside the gene matches. This CDR3 has 15 amino acids. CDR1 and CDR2 from the germline V gene are SGHNT and YYREEE (reference sequence). The CDR3 DNA reads as TGTGCCAGCAGCGGACTAGGACAGGGGAGCCGTCAAGCTTTCTTT. It encodes CASSGLGQGSRQAFF.

This clonotype was counted ten times or more. The chain has TRBV25-1 and TRBJ2-3, with no clear D. Between the trimmed V and J ends, which lost 3 bases and 3 bases, there was a span of 4 bases. Per germline, CDR1 MGHDK and CDR2 SYGVNS. This CDR3 is built from 12 residues. Here the CDR3 DNA reads TGTGCCAGCAGTGATCGGACAGATACGCAGTATTTT. Residues: CASSDRTDTQYF.

The CDR3 DNA reads TGTGCCAGCAGCTTAGTCCGGGGGCGAAGCTCCTACGAGCAGTACGTC. It codes for CASSLVRGRSSYEQYV. This chain links TRBV7-9 with TRBJ2-7, with D perhaps TRBD1 or TRBD2 (6 bases each). Germline CDR1 reads SEHNR; CDR2 reads FQNEAQ (reference sequence). V was pared by 1 base and J by 0 bases, with 13 bases between. CDR3 size: 16 residues.

This clonotype was picked up many times. The chain uses TRBV7-3 and TRBJ2-1; D unclear. Germline CDR1 reads SGHTA; CDR2 reads FQGTGA. The CDR3 has 14 amino acids. V shed 2 bases and J shed 7 bases, with 12 bases lying between them. CDR3: CASSLGKGLNEQFF. The CDR3 DNA reads TGTGCCAGCAGCTTAGGAAAAGGGTTAAATGAGCAGTTCTTC.